The 22 T cell receptor beta chains presented below share a single source sample, sequenced in a study of chemoradiotherapy in HPV16-positive cancers (dated 2022 in TCRdb). Library method: the immunoSEQ multiplex PCR assay. Drawn from immuneACCESS, this table holds only the in-frame rearrangements with V and J called that TCRdb kept. Clones are partly lost; checked studies trace under half to an unresolved V gene and leave the rest unexplained. Recorded for this sample are thousands of clones; 85% to 90% of them occurred a single time. 7% to 9% of the sample rests with the top ten. Sequenced here: tumor tissue, sampled from a patient who underwent chemoradiotherapy. The receptors derive from a human donor with HPV-associated anogenital cancer.

The sample holds a few counts of this clone. The CDR3 loop is CASSGEGHPYEQYF. The CDR3 DNA is TGTGCCAGCAGTGGCGAGGGACACCCCTACGAGCAGTACTTC. V gene TRBV9 combines with J gene TRBJ2-7, with D perhaps TRBD1 (6 bases). The CDR3 is 14 amino acids. In germline, CDR1 is SGDLS, CDR2 YYNGEE. Trimming pared 5 bases from V and 2 bases from J, leaving 14 bases between.

The chain uses TRBV6-5 and TRBJ2-2; D is uncertain. The CDR3 runs 15 residues. V lost 5 bases, J lost 4 bases, and 14 bases lay in between. The germline V gene encodes CDR1 MNHEY and CDR2 SVGAGI. CDR3 amino acids: CASSLSDWTTGELFF. As DNA, the CDR3 is TGTGCCAGCAGTCTCTCTGACTGGACCACCGGGGAGCTGTTTTTT.

The chain has TRBV11-2 and TRBJ2-7, with no clear D. Germline loops: CDR1 SGHAT, CDR2 FQNNGV. Trimming cost V 5 bases and J 5 bases, with 13 bases left between them. The CDR3 has 13 residues. The CDR3 protein is CASSLTPGHEQYF. CDR3 sequence (DNA): TGTGCCAGCAGCCTAACTCCCGGCCACGAGCAGTACTTC.

The V call is TRBV29-1, the J call TRBJ2-3; D might be TRBD2 (6 bases). Germline V gene data show CDR1 as SQVTM and CDR2 as ANQGSEA. The CDR3 loop spans 15 amino acids. The germline V and J ends were trimmed by 6 bases and 0 bases, with 16 bases remaining between them. The CDR3 DNA sequence: TGCAGCGTCGACCAGACTAGTCCTAGCACAGATACGCAGTATTTT. The encoded protein is CSVDQTSPSTDTQYF.

The rearrangement links TRBV10-3 to TRBJ2-7; TRBD2 matches 8 bases. CDR3 size: 16 residues. With 4 bases clipped from V and 7 bases from J, the junction kept 15 bases outside the gene matches. Per germline, CDR1 ENHRY and CDR2 SYGVKD. The CDR3 DNA is TGTGCCATCAGTGGGGGAGAAACTAGCGGTCCCCCAGAGCAGTACTTC. This encodes CAISGGETSGPPEQYF.

The genes are TRBV7-8 and TRBJ1-4; TRBD1 matches 10 bases. Looked up from germline, CDR1 is SGHVS and CDR2 is FQNEAQ. Trimming cost V 5 bases and J 0 bases; bases outside gene matches: 9. This CDR3 region has 18 residues. CDR3 nucleotides: TGTGCCAGCAGCCCAAGGACAGGGGGACGGGCAACTAATGAAAAACTGTTTTTT. Translation: CASSPRTGGRATNEKLFF.

This clone is labeled large. As DNA, the CDR3 is TGTGCCAGCAGCGTGGAGACTAACACCGGGGAGCTGTTTTTT. This translates into CASSVETNTGELFF. This chain connects TRBV9 to TRBJ2-2, with D unresolved. Germline V lookup: CDR1 SGDLS, CDR2 YYNGEE. Trimming pared 2 bases from V and 2 bases from J, leaving 7 bases between. The CDR3 covers 14 residues.

This chain links TRBV2 with TRBJ1-4; D not resolved. V was shortened by 5 bases and J by 11 bases, with 15 bases between the two germline ends. The CDR3 runs to 13 residues. CDR1 is SNHLY and CDR2 is FYNNEI in the germline V gene. DNA of the CDR3: TGTGCCAGCAGTAGGGATCGCCTCGAGAAACTGTTTTTT. Its translation is CASSRDRLEKLFF.

The chain is built from TRBV6-4 and TRBJ2-1; tentative D call: TRBD1 (5 bases). The CDR3 is 15 amino acids. Between the trimmed V and J ends, which lost 4 bases and 4 bases, there was a span of 14 bases. The germline V gene has CDR1 MRHNA and CDR2 SNTAGT. This CDR3 reads CASSVGVQGYNEQFF. DNA for the CDR3: TGTGCCAGCAGTGTAGGAGTTCAGGGATACAATGAGCAGTTCTTC.

The chain links TRBV5-6 to TRBJ1-1; 7 bases are shared with TRBD1. The V and J ends lost 4 bases and 0 bases, in that order; junction bases with no gene match: 15. The CDR3 sequence is 18 residues long. The germline gives CDR1 SGHDT, CDR2 YYEEEE. CDR3 region: CASSARTGEPKVNTEAFF. CDR3 nucleotides: TGTGCCAGCAGCGCTAGGACAGGCGAACCCAAAGTGAACACTGAAGCTTTCTTT. Looking up the rest from reference TRBV5-6 and TRBJ1-1 gives the full variable domain: DAGVTQSPTHLIKTRGQQVTLRCSPKSGHDTVSWYQQALGQGPQFIFQYYEEEERQRGNFPDRFSGHQFPNYSSELNVNALLLGDSALYLCASSARTGEPKVNTEAFFGQGTRLTVV.

This chain uses TRBV5-1 with TRBJ2-6; tentatively, D is TRBD1 (5 bases). The CDR3 contains 15 residues. Trimming left V 9 bases short and J 1 base short, with 14 bases between. Germline values: CDR1 SGHRS, CDR2 YFSETQ. The CDR3 is CATTLGPSGANVLTF. The CDR3 DNA reads TGCGCCACCACATTGGGGCCATCTGGGGCCAACGTCCTGACTTTC.

This clone was recorded once. The chain combines TRBV7-3 with TRBJ2-2; D is uncertain. The germline V gene encodes CDR1 SGHTA and CDR2 FQGTGA. V lost 4 bases, J lost 7 bases, and 13 bases lay in between. The CDR3 has 14 residues. The CDR3 region is CASSSNYHNGELFF. DNA of the CDR3: TGTGCCAGCAGCTCCAATTACCATAACGGGGAGCTGTTTTTT. Full variable domain (outside the CDR3, taken from reference TRBV7-3 and TRBJ2-2): GAGVSQTPSNKVTEKGKYVELRCDPISGHTALYWYRQSLGQGPEFLIYFQGTGAADDSGLPNDRFFAVRPEGSVSTLKIQRTERGDSAVYLCASSSNYHNGELFFGEGSRLTVL.

This clone was observed a single time. The chain employs TRBV27 and TRBJ1-5, with D uncertain. The CDR3 runs 15 residues. V lost 4 bases and J lost 4, with 14 bases in between. Looked up from germline, CDR1 is MNHEY and CDR2 is SMNVEV (reference sequence). CDR3 DNA: TGTGCCAGCAGTTCCGTGGGGTCGATTAATCAGCCCCAGCATTTT. Amino acid sequence: CASSSVGSINQPQHF.

This chain links TRBV5-1 with TRBJ2-3, with D hard to call. Trimming cost V 3 bases and J 1 base, with 12 bases left between them. The germline V gene encodes CDR1 SGHRS and CDR2 YFSETQ. The CDR3 has 15 amino acids. The chain's CDR3 is CASSSSSGGTDTQYF. The CDR3 nucleotides read TGCGCCAGCAGCTCTTCCTCGGGCGGCACAGATACGCAGTATTTT.

V and J are TRBV7-8 and TRBJ2-6; D unresolved. Trimming cost V 2 bases and J 1 base, with 6 bases left between them. CDR1 SGHVS and CDR2 FQNEAQ come from the germline V gene. There are 15 residues in the CDR3. The chain's CDR3 is CASSLPGSGANVLTF. The CDR3 bases are TGTGCCAGCAGCTTACCCGGGTCTGGGGCCAACGTCCTGACTTTC.

The CDR3 coding sequence is TGTGCCTGGAGTGTAGGCGGGGGATCCTACAATGAGCAGTTCTTC. Its protein product is CAWSVGGGSYNEQFF. V and J are TRBV30 and TRBJ2-1; 7 nucleotides align to TRBD2. Germline V gene data show CDR1 as GTSNPN and CDR2 as SVGIG (reference sequence). The J segment lost 1 base and the V segment lost 0 bases, leaving 3 bases of the junction unmatched. The length of the CDR3 is 15 residues.

The chain carries TRBV10-3 and TRBJ2-2, with a possible D match to TRBD2 (6 bases). CDR1 is ENHRY and CDR2 is SYGVKD in the germline V gene. CDR3 length: 15 amino acids. The V end lost 5 bases, the J end lost 5 bases, and 15 bases lay between the germline ends. The CDR3 is CAISQSSESTGELFF. The CDR3 DNA is TGTGCCATCAGTCAATCTAGCGAGTCGACCGGGGAGCTGTTTTTT.

The DNA of the CDR3 is TGTGCCAGCAGCGTCAACCTTAACCGGGGCGGTCGGGAGACCCAGTACTTC. Its translation: CASSVNLNRGGRETQYF. V is TRBV9 and J is TRBJ2-5; D assignment may be TRBD1 or TRBD2 (5 bases each). The V end lost 2 bases, the J end lost 5 bases, and 22 bases lay between the germline ends. Germline V gene sequence: CDR1 SGDLS, CDR2 YYNGEE. The CDR3 consists of 17 residues.

The V gene is TRBV11-2, the J gene TRBJ2-3; 8 bases match TRBD2. CDR3 length equals 17 residues. Germline values: CDR1 SGHAT, CDR2 FQNNGV. V shed 5 bases and J 0 bases; nucleotides not matched to a gene: 10. This chain's CDR3 is CASSPGLVGASTDTQYF. As DNA, the CDR3 is TGTGCCAGCAGCCCGGGACTAGTGGGTGCTAGCACAGATACGCAGTATTTT.

The chain couples TRBV6-1 to TRBJ2-2, with 10 nucleotides matching TRBD2. Germline lookup yields CDR1 MNHNS and CDR2 SASEGT. This CDR3 is 19 amino acids long. V lost 4 bases and J lost 3; bases outside the gene matches: 14. CDR3 region: CASSGNLAGVQKYTGELFF. CDR3 bases: TGTGCCAGCAGTGGGAACCTAGCGGGAGTTCAGAAGTACACCGGGGAGCTGTTTTTT.

The chain recombines TRBV19 with TRBJ2-7; TRBD2 matches at 11 bases. The CDR3 totals 14 residues. CDR1 is LNHDA, CDR2 SQIVND, per germline (reference sequence). The CDR3 here is CATGLAVSSYEQYF. The CDR3 DNA follows: TGTGCGACGGGACTAGCGGTGAGCTCCTACGAGCAGTACTTC.

The chain is built from TRBV11-2 and TRBJ2-3; D is uncertain. CDR3 size: 13 residues. Trimming removed 1 base at V and 4 bases at J, with 6 bases between. Germline CDR1 is SGHAT and CDR2 is FQNNGV. CDR3 sequence: CASSLGLADTQYF. The CDR3 DNA follows: TGTGCCAGCAGCTTAGGGCTAGCAGATACGCAGTATTTT.